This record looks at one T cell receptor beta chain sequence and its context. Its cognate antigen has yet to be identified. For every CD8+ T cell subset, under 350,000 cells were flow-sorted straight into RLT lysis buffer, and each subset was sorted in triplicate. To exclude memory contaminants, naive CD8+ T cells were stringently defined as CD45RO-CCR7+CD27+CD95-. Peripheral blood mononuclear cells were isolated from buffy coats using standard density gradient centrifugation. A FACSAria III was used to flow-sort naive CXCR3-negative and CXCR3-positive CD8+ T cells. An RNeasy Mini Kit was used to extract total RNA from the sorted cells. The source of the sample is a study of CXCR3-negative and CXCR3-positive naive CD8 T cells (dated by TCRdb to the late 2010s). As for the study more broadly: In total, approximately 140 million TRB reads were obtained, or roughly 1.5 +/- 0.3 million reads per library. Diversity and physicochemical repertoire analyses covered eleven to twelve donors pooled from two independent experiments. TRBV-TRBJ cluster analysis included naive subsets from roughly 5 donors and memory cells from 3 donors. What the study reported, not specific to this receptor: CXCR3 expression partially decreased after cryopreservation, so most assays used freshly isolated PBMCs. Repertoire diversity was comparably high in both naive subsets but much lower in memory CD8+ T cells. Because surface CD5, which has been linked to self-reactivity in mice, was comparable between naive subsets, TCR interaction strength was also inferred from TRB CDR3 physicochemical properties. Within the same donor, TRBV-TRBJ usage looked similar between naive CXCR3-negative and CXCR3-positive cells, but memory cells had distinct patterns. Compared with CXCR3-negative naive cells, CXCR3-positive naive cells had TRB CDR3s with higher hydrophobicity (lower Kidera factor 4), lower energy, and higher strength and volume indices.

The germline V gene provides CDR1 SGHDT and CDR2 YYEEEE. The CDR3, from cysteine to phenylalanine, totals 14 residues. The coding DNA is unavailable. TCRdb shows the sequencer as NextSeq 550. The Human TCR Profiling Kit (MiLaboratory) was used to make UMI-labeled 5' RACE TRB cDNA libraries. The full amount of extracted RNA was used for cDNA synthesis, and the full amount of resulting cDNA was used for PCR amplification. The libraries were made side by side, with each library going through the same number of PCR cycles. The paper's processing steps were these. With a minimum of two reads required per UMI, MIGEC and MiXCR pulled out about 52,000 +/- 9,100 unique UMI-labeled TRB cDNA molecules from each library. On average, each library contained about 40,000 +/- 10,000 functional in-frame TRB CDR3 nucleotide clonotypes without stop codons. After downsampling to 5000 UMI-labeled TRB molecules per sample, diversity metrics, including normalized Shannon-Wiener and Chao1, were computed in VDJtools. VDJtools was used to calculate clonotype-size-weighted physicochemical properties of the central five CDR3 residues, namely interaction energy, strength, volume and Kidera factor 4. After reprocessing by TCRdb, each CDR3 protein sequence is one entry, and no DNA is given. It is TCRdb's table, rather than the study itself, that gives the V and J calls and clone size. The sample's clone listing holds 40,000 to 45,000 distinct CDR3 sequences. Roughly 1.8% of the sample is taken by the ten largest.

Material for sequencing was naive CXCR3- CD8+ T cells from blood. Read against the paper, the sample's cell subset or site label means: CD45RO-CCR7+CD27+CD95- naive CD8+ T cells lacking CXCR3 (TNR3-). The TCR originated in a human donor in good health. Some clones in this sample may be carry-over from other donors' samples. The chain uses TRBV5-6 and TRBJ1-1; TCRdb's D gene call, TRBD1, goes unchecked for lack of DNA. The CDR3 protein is CASRTRQGNTEAFF.